These 14 T cell receptor beta chains were sequenced from one sample in a study of cytomegalovirus exposure and HLA in healthy donors. The PCR contained 60 Vbeta and 13 Jbeta primers. TCRdb's table, derived via immunoSEQ multiplex PCR, lists solely in-frame clones and lacks some. This sample has roughly 160,000 clones, with about 75% found just once. The sequencing sample was made of PBMCs. Source of these receptors: a man aged 50-59 years in good health and CMV-seropositive.

The rearrangement links TRBV13 to TRBJ1-1; 8 positions agree with TRBD1. The trim removed 0 bases at V and 1 base at J, leaving 7 bases unmatched. The germline CDR1 and CDR2 sequences are PRHDT and FYEKMQ (reference sequence). The CDR3 length is 17 residues. This CDR3 reads CASSLGGGTGENTEAFF. In DNA form, the CDR3 reads TGTGCCAGCAGCTTAGGTGGAGGGACAGGAGAGAACACTGAAGCTTTCTTT.

The CDR3 loop is CSVVDGRVNYGYTF. CDR3 coding DNA: TGCAGCGTTGTAGATGGCAGGGTGAACTATGGCTACACCTTC. This rearrangement joins TRBV29-1 to TRBJ1-2, with D perhaps TRBD1 (5 bases). V was shortened by 4 bases and J by 2 bases, with 14 bases between the two germline ends. This CDR3 is 14 amino acids long. CDR1 SQVTM and CDR2 ANQGSEA come from the germline V gene.

CDR3 DNA: TGTGCCATCAGTGAACAGGGAGTCGCCTACAATGAGCAGTTCTTC. Protein product: CAISEQGVAYNEQFF. The chain is built from TRBV10-3 and TRBJ2-1, with D tentatively TRBD1 (6 bases). The V gene lost 3 bases and the J gene lost 2 bases, with 11 bases spanning the gap. The CDR3 is 15 amino acids. Germline V CDR1 and CDR2: ENHRY, SYGVKD.

V and J are TRBV6-5 and TRBJ1-1, with 11 positions matching TRBD1. Germline V CDR1 and CDR2: MNHEY, SVGAGI. The CDR3 has 15 residues. V lost 8 bases, J lost 3 bases, and 8 bases stayed unmatched. CDR3 DNA: TGTGCCAGCTTCGGACAGGGGGCTGGAGACACTGAAGCTTTCTTT. Amino acid sequence: CASFGQGAGDTEAFF.

The chain links TRBV18 to TRBJ1-4, with D hard to call. Germline CDR1 reads KGHSH; CDR2 reads LQKENI. Between the trimmed V and J ends, which lost 2 bases and 0 bases, there was a span of 13 bases. CDR3 length equals 17 residues. The CDR3 is CASSPAETYSTNEKLFF. CDR3 DNA: TGTGCCAGCTCACCAGCCGAAACCTACTCAACTAATGAAAAACTGTTTTTT.

The V and J genes are TRBV5-4 and TRBJ2-7; 10 bases match TRBD2. The CDR3 length is 14 residues. Per the germline V gene, CDR1 is SGHNT and CDR2 is YYREEE (reference sequence). J gave up 4 bases and V 5 bases, and 6 bases lay outside the gene matches. Written as DNA, the CDR3 is TGTGCCAGCAGTCTGAGCGGGGGGGCTTACGAGCAGTACTTC. This translates into CASSLSGGAYEQYF.

V gene TRBV7-3 combines with J gene TRBJ1-6, with 7 bases identical to TRBD1. This CDR3 contains 13 residues. V lost 5 bases to trimming and J lost 8 bases; unmatched junction nucleotides: 3. CDR1 and CDR2 from the germline V gene are SGHTA and FQGTGA. The CDR3 loop is CASSATGDSPLHF. The CDR3 DNA sequence: TGTGCCAGCAGCGCCACAGGGGATTCACCCCTCCACTTT.

This clone has only a few counts. The chain is built from TRBV6-5 and TRBJ2-1, with D hard to call. The germline gives CDR1 MNHEY, CDR2 SVGAGI. This CDR3 comprises 15 residues. Trimming removed 6 bases at V and 4 bases at J, with 16 bases between. CDR3 amino acids: CASRDSSSRYNEQFF. The CDR3 DNA follows: TGTGCCAGCAGAGATTCGTCCTCGAGATACAATGAGCAGTTCTTC.

In this sample, this clone turned up once. The chain has TRBV6-6 and TRBJ2-5; 9 nucleotides agree with TRBD2. CDR1 is MNHNY, CDR2 SVGAGI, per germline (reference sequence). Trimming at V came to 0 bases and at J to 3 bases, leaving 2 bases not matched to a gene. This CDR3 contains 15 residues. CDR3 sequence: CASSYSGLAKETQYF. CDR3 in DNA: TGTGCCAGCAGTTACTCGGGACTAGCCAAAGAGACCCAGTACTTC.

The V and J genes are TRBV9 and TRBJ1-5; D gene unclear. V gave up 0 bases and J gave up 3 bases, with 10 bases separating them. The germline V gene encodes CDR1 SGDLS and CDR2 YYNGEE. This CDR3 has 15 residues. CDR3 in amino acids: CASSVGAEVNQPQHF. The DNA for the CDR3 is TGTGCCAGCAGCGTAGGTGCGGAAGTCAATCAGCCCCAGCATTTT.

J is TRBJ1-1 and V is TRBV25-1; a possible D gene is TRBD1 (5 bases). This CDR3 has 15 residues. V gave up 3 bases and J gave up 3 bases, with 14 bases separating them. The V gene's germline CDR1 is MGHDK and CDR2 SYGVNS. The CDR3: CASSDPSGGDTEAFF. The CDR3 coding sequence is TGTGCCAGCAGTGACCCTTCGGGGGGAGACACTGAAGCTTTCTTT.

The V and J genes are TRBV6-4 and TRBJ2-3; a weak D match, TRBD2 (7 bases). The germline V and J ends were trimmed by 2 bases and 6 bases, with 12 bases remaining between them. The CDR3 has 14 residues. Germline CDR1 is MRHNA and CDR2 is SNTAGT. The DNA of the CDR3 is TGTGCCAGCAGTGACGGAGGGGGGGGTGATACGCAGTATTTT. Translating gives CASSDGGGGDTQYF.

The gene calls are TRBV5-5 and TRBJ2-7; 7 bases agree with TRBD1. Germline CDR1 reads SGHKS; CDR2 reads YYEKEE (reference sequence). The CDR3 spans 13 residues. The trim removed 7 bases at V and 4 bases at J, leaving 8 bases unmatched. For the CDR3, the DNA is TGTGCCAGCGTCCCGGGACAGACTTACGAGCAGTACTTC. Amino acid sequence: CASVPGQTYEQYF.

This rearrangement joins TRBV27 to TRBJ1-5; 7 bases agree with TRBD1. Germline CDR1 is MNHEY and CDR2 is SMNVEV (reference sequence). The CDR3 spans 15 residues. Unmatched junction bases numbered 8, after V lost 6 bases and J lost 3 bases. The CDR3 is CASRQTGAFNQPQHF. The CDR3 DNA sequence: TGTGCCAGCAGACAAACAGGGGCCTTCAATCAGCCCCAGCATTTT.